This T cell receptor (beta chain) was recorded in a study of blood T cell repertoires in COVID-19. TCRdb keeps only in-frame clones here, not all; method: immunoSEQ multiplex PCR. This table holds 200,000 to 300,000 clones, approximately 90% found once. The CDR3 consists of 15 residues. V was pared by 0 bases and J by 5 bases, with 14 bases between. CDR1 and CDR2 from the germline V gene are SGDLS and YYNGEE. The specimen sequenced was peripheral blood. This receptor was obtained from a woman aged 40 to 50 with acute or convalescent COVID-19. This chain uses TRBV9 with TRBJ2-5; possible D gene TRBD2, 5 bases. The CDR3 spells CASSVGGGLEETQYF. The CDR3 DNA is TGTGCCAGCAGCGTAGGAGGCGGGTTGGAGGAGACCCAGTACTTC.